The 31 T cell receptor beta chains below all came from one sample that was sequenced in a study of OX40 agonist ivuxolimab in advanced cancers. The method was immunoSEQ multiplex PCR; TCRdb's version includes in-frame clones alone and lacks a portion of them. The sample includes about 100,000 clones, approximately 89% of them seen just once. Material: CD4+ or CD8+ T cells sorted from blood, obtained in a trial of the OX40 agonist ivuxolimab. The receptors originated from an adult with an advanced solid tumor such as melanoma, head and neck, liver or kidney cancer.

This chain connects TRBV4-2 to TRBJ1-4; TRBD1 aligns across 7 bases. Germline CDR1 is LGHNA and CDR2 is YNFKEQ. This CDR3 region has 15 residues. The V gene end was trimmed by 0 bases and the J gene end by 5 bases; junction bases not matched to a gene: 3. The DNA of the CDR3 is TGTGCCAGCAGCCAAGATGGCAGGGGGAATGAAAAACTGTTTTTT. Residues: CASSQDGRGNEKLFF.

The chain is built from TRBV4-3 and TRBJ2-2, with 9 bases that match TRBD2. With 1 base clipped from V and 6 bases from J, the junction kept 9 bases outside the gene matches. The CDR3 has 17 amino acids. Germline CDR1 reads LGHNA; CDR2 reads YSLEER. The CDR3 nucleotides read TGCGCCAGCAGCCAAGGCGGATGGCGGGAGGGGTCCGGGGAGCTGTTTTTT. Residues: CASSQGGWREGSGELFF.

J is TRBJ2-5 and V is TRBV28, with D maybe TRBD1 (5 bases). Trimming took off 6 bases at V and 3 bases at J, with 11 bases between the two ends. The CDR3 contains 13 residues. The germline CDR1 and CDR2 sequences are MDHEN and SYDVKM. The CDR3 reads CASSYHRKETQYF. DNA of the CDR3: TGTGCCAGCAGCTACCACAGGAAAGAGACCCAGTACTTC.

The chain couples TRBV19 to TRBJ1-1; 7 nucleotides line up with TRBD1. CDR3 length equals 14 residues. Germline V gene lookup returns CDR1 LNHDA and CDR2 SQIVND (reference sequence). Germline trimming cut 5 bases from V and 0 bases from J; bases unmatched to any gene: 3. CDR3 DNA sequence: TGTGCCAGTAGTCCGGACAGGCTGAACACTGAAGCTTTCTTT. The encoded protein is CASSPDRLNTEAFF.

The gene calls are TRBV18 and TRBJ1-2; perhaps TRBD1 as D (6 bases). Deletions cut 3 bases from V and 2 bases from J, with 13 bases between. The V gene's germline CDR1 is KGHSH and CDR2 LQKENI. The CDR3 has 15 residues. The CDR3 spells CASSPLSGENYGYTF. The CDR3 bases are TGTGCCAGCTCACCCCTCTCAGGGGAGAACTATGGCTACACCTTC.

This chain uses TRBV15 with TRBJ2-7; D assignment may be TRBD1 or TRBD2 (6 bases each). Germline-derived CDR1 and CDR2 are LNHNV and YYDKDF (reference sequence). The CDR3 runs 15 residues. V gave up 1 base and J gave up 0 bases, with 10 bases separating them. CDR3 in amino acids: CATSRVGGHSYEQYF. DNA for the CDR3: TGTGCCACCAGCAGAGTTGGGGGGCACTCCTACGAGCAGTACTTC.

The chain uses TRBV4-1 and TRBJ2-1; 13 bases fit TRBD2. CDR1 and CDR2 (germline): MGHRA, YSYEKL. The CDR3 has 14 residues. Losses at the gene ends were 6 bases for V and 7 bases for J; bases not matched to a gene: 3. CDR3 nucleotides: TGCGCCAGCAGGGGACTAGCGGGAAGGAATGAGCAGTTCTTC. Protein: CASRGLAGRNEQFF.

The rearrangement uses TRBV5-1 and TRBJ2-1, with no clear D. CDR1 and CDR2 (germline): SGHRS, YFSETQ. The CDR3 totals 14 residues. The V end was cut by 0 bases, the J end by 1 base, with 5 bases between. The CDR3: CASSLERSYNEQFF. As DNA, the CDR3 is TGCGCCAGCAGCTTGGAGAGATCCTACAATGAGCAGTTCTTC.

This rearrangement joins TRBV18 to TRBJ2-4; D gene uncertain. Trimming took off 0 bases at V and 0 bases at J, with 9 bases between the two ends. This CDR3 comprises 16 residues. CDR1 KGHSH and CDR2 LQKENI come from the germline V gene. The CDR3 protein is CASSPPQSLAKNIQYF. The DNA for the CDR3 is TGTGCCAGCTCACCACCACAGAGCCTAGCCAAAAACATTCAGTACTTC.

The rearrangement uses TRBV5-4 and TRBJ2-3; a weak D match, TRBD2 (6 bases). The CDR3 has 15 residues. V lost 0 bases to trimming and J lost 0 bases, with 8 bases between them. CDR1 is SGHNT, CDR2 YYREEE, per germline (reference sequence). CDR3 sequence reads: CASSLESGSTDTQYF. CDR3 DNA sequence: TGTGCCAGCAGCTTGGAAAGCGGGAGCACAGATACGCAGTATTTT.

The CDR3 sequence: CASSQEGTSNEKLFF. In nucleotides, the CDR3 is TGCGCCAGCAGCCAAGAGGGCACCTCTAATGAAAAACTGTTTTTT. The V call is TRBV4-1, the J call TRBJ1-4; D gene ambiguous. Between the trimmed V and J ends, which lost 0 bases and 3 bases, there was a span of 8 bases. Per germline, CDR1 MGHRA and CDR2 YSYEKL. There are 15 residues in the CDR3.

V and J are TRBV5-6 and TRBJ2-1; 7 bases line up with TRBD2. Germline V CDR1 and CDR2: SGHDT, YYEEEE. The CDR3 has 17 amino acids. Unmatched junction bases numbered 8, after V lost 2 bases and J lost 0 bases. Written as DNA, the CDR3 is TGTGCCAGCAGCTTTAGGTTGAGCGGGACCTCCTACAATGAGCAGTTCTTC. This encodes CASSFRLSGTSYNEQFF.

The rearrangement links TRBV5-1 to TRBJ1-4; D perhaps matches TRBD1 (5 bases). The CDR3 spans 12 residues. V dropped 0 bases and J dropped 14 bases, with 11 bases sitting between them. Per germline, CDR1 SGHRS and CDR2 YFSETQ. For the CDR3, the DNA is TGCGCCAGCAGCTTGGAGGGGCCGGGGCTGTTTTTT. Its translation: CASSLEGPGLFF.

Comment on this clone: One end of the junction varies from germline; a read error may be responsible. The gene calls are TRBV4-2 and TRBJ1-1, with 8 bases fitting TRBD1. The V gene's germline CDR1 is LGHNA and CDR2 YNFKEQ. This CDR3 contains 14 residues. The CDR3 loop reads CASSQTDRGTEASF. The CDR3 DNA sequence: TGTGCCAGCAGCCAGACCGACAGGGGAACTGAAGCTTCCTTT.

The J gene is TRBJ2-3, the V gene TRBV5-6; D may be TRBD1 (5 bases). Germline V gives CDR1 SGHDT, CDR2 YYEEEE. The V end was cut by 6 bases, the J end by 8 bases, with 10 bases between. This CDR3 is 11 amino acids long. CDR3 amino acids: CASTQRGTQYF. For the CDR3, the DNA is TGTGCCAGCACCCAAAGGGGTACGCAGTATTTT.

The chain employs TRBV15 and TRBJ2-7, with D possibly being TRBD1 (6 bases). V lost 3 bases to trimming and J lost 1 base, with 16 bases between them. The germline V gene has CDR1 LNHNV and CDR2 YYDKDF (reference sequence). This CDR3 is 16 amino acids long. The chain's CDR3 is CATSSPQVGQSYEQYF. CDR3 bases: TGTGCCACCAGCAGCCCCCAGGTAGGACAGTCCTACGAGCAGTACTTC.

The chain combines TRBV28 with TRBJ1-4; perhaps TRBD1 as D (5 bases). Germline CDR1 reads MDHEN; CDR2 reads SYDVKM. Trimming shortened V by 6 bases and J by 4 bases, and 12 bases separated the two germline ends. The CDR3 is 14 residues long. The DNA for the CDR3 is TGTGCCAGCAGGACGGGACTCATTAATGAAAAACTGTTTTTT. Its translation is CASRTGLINEKLFF. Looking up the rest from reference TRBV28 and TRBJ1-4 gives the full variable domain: DVKVTQSSRYLVKRTGEKVFLECVQDMDHENMFWYRQDPGLGLRLIYFSYDVKMKEKGDIPEGYSVSREKKERFSLILESASTNQTSMYLCASRTGLINEKLFFGSGTQLSVL.

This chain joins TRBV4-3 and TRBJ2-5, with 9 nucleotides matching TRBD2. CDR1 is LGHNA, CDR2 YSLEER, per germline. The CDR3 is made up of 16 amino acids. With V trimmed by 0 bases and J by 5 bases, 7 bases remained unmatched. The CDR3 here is CASSQELAGMRETQYF. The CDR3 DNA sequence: TGCGCCAGCAGCCAAGAGCTAGCGGGAATGAGGGAGACCCAGTACTTC.

The CDR3 loop is CASKPRTLGDEQFF. For the CDR3, the DNA is TGTGCCAGCAAACCGCGGACCCTAGGGGATGAGCAGTTCTTC. The V gene is TRBV27, the J gene TRBJ2-1; TRBD1 might be the D (5 bases). Between the trimmed V and J ends, which lost 7 bases and 8 bases, there was a span of 18 bases. The CDR3 totals 14 residues. CDR1 is MNHEY, CDR2 SMNVEV, per germline (reference sequence).

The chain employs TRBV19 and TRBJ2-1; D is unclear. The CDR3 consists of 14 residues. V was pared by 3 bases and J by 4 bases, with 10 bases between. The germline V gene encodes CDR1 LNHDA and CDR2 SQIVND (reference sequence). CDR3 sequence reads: CASSIRPAYNEQFF. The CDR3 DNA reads TGTGCCAGTAGTATTAGGCCAGCTTACAATGAGCAGTTCTTC.

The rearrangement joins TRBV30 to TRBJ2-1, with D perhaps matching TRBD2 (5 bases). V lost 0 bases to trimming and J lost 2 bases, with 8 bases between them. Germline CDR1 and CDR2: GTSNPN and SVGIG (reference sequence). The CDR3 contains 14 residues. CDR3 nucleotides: TGTGCCTGGAGTGTCAAGACTACCTACAATGAGCAGTTCTTC. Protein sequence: CAWSVKTTYNEQFF.

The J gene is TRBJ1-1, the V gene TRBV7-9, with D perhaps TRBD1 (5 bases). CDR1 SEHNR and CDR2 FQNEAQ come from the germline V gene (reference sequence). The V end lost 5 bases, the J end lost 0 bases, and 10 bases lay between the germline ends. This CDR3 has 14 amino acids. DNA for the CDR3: TGTGCCAGCAGCCCGGGACCGATGAACACTGAAGCTTTCTTT. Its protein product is CASSPGPMNTEAFF. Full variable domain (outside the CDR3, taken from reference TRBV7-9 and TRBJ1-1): DTGVSQNPRHKITKRGQNVTFRCDPISEHNRLYWYRQTLGQGPEFLTYFQNEAQLEKSRLLSDRFSAERPKGSFSTLEIQRTEQGDSAMYLCASSPGPMNTEAFFGQGTRLTVV.

The chain's CDR3 is CASSLFTGRAYNEQFF. The CDR3 coding sequence is TGTGCCAGCAGCCTCTTTACAGGGAGGGCCTACAATGAGCAGTTCTTC. The gene calls are TRBV14 and TRBJ2-1, with TRBD2 as a possible D gene (7 bases). V shed 4 bases and J shed 2 bases, with 15 bases lying between them. Germline V gene sequence: CDR1 SGHDN, CDR2 FVKESK. The CDR3 totals 16 residues. Full variable domain (outside the CDR3, taken from reference TRBV14 and TRBJ2-1): EAGVTQFPSHSVIEKGQTVTLRCDPISGHDNLYWYRRVMGKEIKFLLHFVKESKQDESGMPNNRFLAERTGGTYSTLKVQPAELEDSGVYFCASSLFTGRAYNEQFFGPGTRLTVL.

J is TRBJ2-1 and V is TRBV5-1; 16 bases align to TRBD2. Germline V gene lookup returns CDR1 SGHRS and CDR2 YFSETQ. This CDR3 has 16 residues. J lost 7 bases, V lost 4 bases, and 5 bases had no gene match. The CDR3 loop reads CASSAGLAGGMNEQFF. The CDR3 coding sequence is TGCGCCAGCAGCGCGGGACTAGCGGGAGGGATGAATGAGCAGTTCTTC.

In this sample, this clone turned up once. The CDR3 coding sequence is TGTGCCAGCAGCCCACGGACAGGGGGCTTGCATGAGCAGTTCTTC. As protein: CASSPRTGGLHEQFF. The J gene is TRBJ2-1, the V gene TRBV7-2, with TRBD1 identical over 11 bases. The germline gives CDR1 SGHTA, CDR2 FQGNSA. The CDR3 covers 15 residues. The V gene end was trimmed by 5 bases and the J gene end by 8 bases; junction bases not matched to a gene: 8.

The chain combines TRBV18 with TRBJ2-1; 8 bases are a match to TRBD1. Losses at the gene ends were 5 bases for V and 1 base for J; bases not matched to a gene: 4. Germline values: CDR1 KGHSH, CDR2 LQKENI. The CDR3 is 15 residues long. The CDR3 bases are TGTGCCAGCTCAGGACAGGGATGGTCCTACAATGAGCAGTTCTTC. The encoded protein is CASSGQGWSYNEQFF.

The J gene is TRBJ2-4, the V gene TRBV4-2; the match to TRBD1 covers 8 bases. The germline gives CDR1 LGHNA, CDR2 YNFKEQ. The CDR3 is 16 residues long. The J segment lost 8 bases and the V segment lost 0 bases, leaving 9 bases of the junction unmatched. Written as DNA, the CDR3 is TGTGCCAGCAGCCAAGATCACGGACAGGGTAGGCACATTCAGTACTTC. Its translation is CASSQDHGQGRHIQYF.

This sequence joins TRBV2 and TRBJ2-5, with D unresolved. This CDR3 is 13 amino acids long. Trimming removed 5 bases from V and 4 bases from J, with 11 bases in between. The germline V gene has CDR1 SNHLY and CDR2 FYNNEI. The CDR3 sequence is CASSRGEAETQYF. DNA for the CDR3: TGTGCCAGCAGTCGAGGCGAAGCAGAGACCCAGTACTTC.

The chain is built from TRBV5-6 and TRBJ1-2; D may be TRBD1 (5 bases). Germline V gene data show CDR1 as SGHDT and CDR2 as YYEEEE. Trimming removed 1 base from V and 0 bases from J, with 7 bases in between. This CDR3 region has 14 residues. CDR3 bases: TGTGCCAGCAGCTTGTGGGGGACTAACTATGGCTACACCTTC. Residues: CASSLWGTNYGYTF.

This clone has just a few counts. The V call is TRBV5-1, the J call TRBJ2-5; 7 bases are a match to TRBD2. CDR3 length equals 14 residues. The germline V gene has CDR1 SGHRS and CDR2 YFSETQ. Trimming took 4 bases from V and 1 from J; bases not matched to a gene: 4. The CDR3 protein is CASSPGTTQETQYF. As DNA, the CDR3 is TGCGCCAGCAGCCCTGGGACTACCCAAGAGACCCAGTACTTC.

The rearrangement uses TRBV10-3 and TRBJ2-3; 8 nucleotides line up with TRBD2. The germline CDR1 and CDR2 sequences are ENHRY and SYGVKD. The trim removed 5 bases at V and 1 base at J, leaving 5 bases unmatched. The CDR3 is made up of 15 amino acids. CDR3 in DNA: TGTGCCATCAGTAAGGGACTAGGAGGCACAGATACGCAGTATTTT. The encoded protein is CAISKGLGGTDTQYF.